This is a list of T cell receptor beta chains from one sample in a study of identical twins. TCRdb redid the calling of the 5' RACE reads with MiXCR, one entry per CDR3 protein. The sample has 1.5 million to 2 million distinct CDR3 sequences, around 29% seen once. The sample comprised cord blood. The receptors stem from a newborn girl in good health. Each CDR3 is given with its conserved first and last residue. D genes are given only for firm matches. Rows give clone size only sometimes, using once, few, many, or a class for an expanded clone.

>TRBJ2-5|15|-|-|TRBV7-9
CASSLYPSLQETHYF
TGTGCCAGCAGCTTATATCCTAGCCTCCAAGAGACCCACTACTTC
>TRBJ2-5|11|-|-|TRBV5-1
CSSSFSETQYF
TGCTCCAGCAGCTTTTCGGAGACCCAGTACTTC
>TRBJ2-7|16|TRBD1|-|TRBV18
CASSPQGTGWSYEQYF
TGTGCCAGCTCACCACAAGGGACAGGGTGGTCCTACGAGCAGTACTTC
>TRBJ2-7|18|TRBD2|-|TRBV3-1
CASSLRLAGITSYNEQYF
TGTGCCAGCAGCCTCAGACTAGCGGGAATCACTTCCTACAATGAGCAGTACTTC
>TRBJ2-3|16|TRBD2|many|TRBV28
CASRRGLAVPTDTQYF
TGTGCCAGCAGAAGAGGACTAGCGGTACCCACAGATACGCAGTATTTT
>TRBJ2-1|10|-|few|TRBV2
CASPRGEQFF
TGTGCCAGTCCCCGGGGTGAGCAGTTCTTC
>TRBJ2-1|15|-|-|TRBV6-5
CASSPTGEFYNEQFF
TGTGCCAGCAGTCCAACGGGGGAGTTCTACAATGAGCAGTTCTTC
>TRBJ2-5|13|TRBD1|few|TRBV20-1
CSARQGAIETQYF
TGCAGTGCCCGACAGGGGGCGATAGAGACCCAGTACTTC
>TRBJ2-5|15|TRBD1|-|TRBV3-1
CASSDRGYLQETQYF
TGTGCCAGCAGCGACAGGGGCTACCTCCAAGAGACCCAGTACTTC
>TRBJ2-1|15|-|-|TRBV27
CASRMEAGYYNEQFF
TGTGCCAGCAGAATGGAGGCGGGATATTACAATGAGCAGTTCTTC
>TRBJ2-7|14|-|-|TRBV6-5
CASSYSNPGYEQYF
TGTGCCAGCAGTTACTCGAATCCGGGGTACGAGCAGTACTTC
>TRBJ2-7|12|TRBD2|-|TRBV5-1
CASSSSGYGQYF
TGCGCCAGCAGTAGTAGCGGGTACGGGCAGTACTTC
>TRBJ1-5|16|-|-|TRBV12-3/TRBV12-4
CASHSGYQGSNQPQHF
TGTGCCAGCCATTCCGGGTATCAGGGGAGCAATCAGCCCCAGCATTTT
>TRBJ2-7|17|TRBD1|-|TRBV7-9
CASSLARDRDSLYEQYF
TGTGCCAGCAGCTTAGCCCGAGACCGGGACAGCCTCTACGAGCAGTACTTC
>TRBJ2-7|15|-|few|TRBV5-1
CASSLAISSTNEQYF
TGCGCCAGCAGCTTGGCCATTTCTAGCACCAATGAGCAGTACTTC
>TRBJ1-2|14|TRBD1|-|TRBV12-3/TRBV12-4
CASSPRTSGQGDTF
TGTGCCAGCAGCCCTCGAACTTCGGGACAGGGCGACACCTTC
>TRBJ2-7|18|-|few|TRBV3-1
CASSQDRGYWGQYNEQYF
TGTGCCAGCAGCCAAGATCGGGGTTATTGGGGGCAATACAATGAGCAGTACTTC
>TRBJ2-1|17|-|-|TRBV14
CASSRSSGGDRHNEQFF
TGTGCCAGCAGCCGAAGTAGCGGAGGAGATCGCCACAATGAGCAGTTCTTC
>TRBJ1-2|14|-|-|TRBV9
CASSVGVGGGGYTF
TGTGCCAGCAGCGTAGGAGTCGGTGGGGGTGGCTACACCTTC
>TRBJ2-7|17|TRBD2|few|TRBV5-1
CASSLRPRSGINYEQYF
TGCGCCAGCAGCTTGAGGCCAAGGAGCGGGATTAACTACGAGCAGTACTTC
>TRBJ2-7|14|-|few|TRBV7-8
CASSPGSGAYEQYF
TGTGCCAGCAGCCCGGGGTCAGGGGCCTACGAGCAGTACTTC
>TRBJ2-1|16|TRBD2|few|TRBV3-1
CASLSGSLPFYNEQFF
TGTGCCAGCCTGAGCGGGAGTCTCCCCTTCTACAATGAGCAGTTCTTC
>TRBJ1-5|14|TRBD1|-|TRBV9
CASRDRESDQPQHF
TGTGCCAGCAGGGACAGGGAGAGCGATCAGCCCCAGCATTTT
>TRBJ1-1|11|-|-|TRBV20-1
CSAVVLDLAFF
TGCAGTGCTGTTGTTCTTGATCTAGCTTTCTTT
>TRBJ2-7|15|-|-|TRBV27
CASREWGHSYNEQYF
TGTGCCAGCAGGGAATGGGGTCACTCCTACAATGAGCAGTACTTC
>TRBJ1-2|14|-|few|TRBV4-2
CASSQDWGRDGYTF
TGTGCCAGCAGCCAAGATTGGGGGCGAGATGGCTACACCTTC
>TRBJ2-6|16|TRBD2|-|TRBV7-9
CASSLGGGRPPGVLTF
TGTGCCAGCAGCTTAGGGGGCGGGAGGCCGCCCGGCGTCCTGACTTTC
>TRBJ1-2|14|-|many|TRBV24-1
CATSATGTNYGYTF
TGTGCCACCAGTGCGACCGGAACTAACTATGGCTACACCTTC
>TRBJ1-2|16|-|-|TRBV7-8
CASSPRGGKANYGYTF
TGTGCCAGCAGCCCGAGGGGGGGGAAAGCTAACTATGGCTACACCTTC
>TRBJ1-5|11|-|-|TRBV20-1
CSARVGQPQHF
TGCAGTGCTAGAGTTGGTCAGCCCCAGCATTTT
>TRBJ2-3|15|TRBD1|-|TRBV5-1
CASSLPGQGDYTQYF
TGCGCCAGCAGCTTGCCCGGACAGGGGGATTATACGCAGTATTTT
>TRBJ1-2|14|-|few|TRBV4-2
CASTERGTNYGYTF
TGTGCCAGCACCGAACGGGGAACTAACTATGGCTACACCTTC
>TRBJ2-1|16|TRBD2|-|TRBV27
CASSLYLAGEDNEQFF
TGTGCCAGCAGTCTTTATTTAGCGGGAGAGGACAATGAGCAGTTCTTC
>TRBJ2-1|15|-|-|TRBV7-9
CASSLEGGFYNGQFF
TGTGCCAGCAGCTTAGAGGGGGGTTTTTACAATGGGCAGTTCTTC
>TRBJ1-1|14|-|few|TRBV28
CATSSGGANTEAFF
TGTGCCACCTCTTCGGGGGGGGCTAACACTGAAGCTTTCTTT
>TRBJ1-4|16|-|few|TRBV24-1
CATSDLQGATNEKLFF
TGTGCCACCAGTGATCTCCAGGGAGCAACTAATGAAAAACTGTTTTTT
>TRBJ2-7|14|TRBD1|-|TRBV28
CASSSTGVYYEQYF
TGTGCCAGCAGTTCGACAGGGGTTTACTACGAGCAGTACTTC
>TRBJ2-1|13|-|few|TRBV12-5
CASVRQQGDEQFF
TGTGCTAGTGTCCGACAACAGGGAGATGAGCAGTTCTTC
>TRBJ1-2|12|TRBD1|many|TRBV29-1
CSVESRGYGYTF
TGCAGCGTTGAATCCAGGGGGTATGGCTACACCTTC
>TRBJ2-3|13|-|few|TRBV11-1
CASSLGLAPPQYF
TGTGCCAGCAGCTTAGGTTTAGCCCCCCCGCAGTATTTT
>TRBJ2-5|12|-|-|TRBV7-2
CASSTRHNEQYF
TGTGCCAGCAGCACCCGACACAATGAGCAGTACTTC
>TRBJ1-2|17|TRBD1|few|TRBV10-3
CAIRDTRQGPTNYGYTF
TGTGCCATCAGGGACACTCGACAGGGACCAACCAACTATGGCTACACCTTC
>TRBJ1-2|13|-|many|TRBV3-1
CASSQGRNYGYTF
TGTGCCAGCAGCCAAGGTCGTAACTATGGCTACACCTTC
>TRBJ2-5|13|TRBD1|-|TRBV20-1
CSARLQGQETQYF
TGCAGTGCTAGGTTACAGGGGCAAGAGACCCAGTACTTC
>TRBJ2-4|15|TRBD1|-|TRBV2
CASSDGTAVVNIQYF
TGTGCCAGCAGTGACGGGACAGCGGTAGTCAACATTCAGTACTTC
>TRBJ1-2|11|-|few|TRBV6-1
CAIRESYGYTF
TGTGCCATCCGTGAGAGCTATGGCTACACCTTC
>TRBJ2-3|13|TRBD1|many|TRBV20-1
CSCLQGLTDTQYF
TGCAGCTGCCTACAGGGGTTGACAGATACGCAGTATTTT
>TRBJ2-7|17|TRBD1|-|TRBV6-5
CASSYSINSQGSYEQYF
TGTGCCAGCAGTTACTCCATAAACTCACAGGGGTCCTACGAGCAGTACTTC
>TRBJ1-1|15|TRBD1|-|TRBV5-1
CASSLEGAGDTEAFF
TGCGCCAGCAGCTTGGAGGGGGCGGGGGACACTGAAGCTTTCTTT
>TRBJ2-4|16|-|-|TRBV27
CASGLRQGVGKNIQYF
TGTGCCAGCGGTTTAAGGCAGGGTGTCGGCAAAAACATTCAGTACTTC